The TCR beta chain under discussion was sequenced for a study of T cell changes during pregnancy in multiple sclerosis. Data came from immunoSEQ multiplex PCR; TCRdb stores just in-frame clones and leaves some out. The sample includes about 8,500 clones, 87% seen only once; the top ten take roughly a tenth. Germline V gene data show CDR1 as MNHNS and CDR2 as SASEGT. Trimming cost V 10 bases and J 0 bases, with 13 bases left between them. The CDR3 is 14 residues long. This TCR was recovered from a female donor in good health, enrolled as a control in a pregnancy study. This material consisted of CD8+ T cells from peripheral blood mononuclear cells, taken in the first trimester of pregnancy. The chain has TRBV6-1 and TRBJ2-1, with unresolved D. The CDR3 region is CAIPRPSSYNEQFF. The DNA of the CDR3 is TGTGCCATCCCACGCCCGAGCTCCTACAATGAGCAGTTCTTC.